The following is a TCR beta chain sequence with its context. To make TCR beta libraries, researchers used iRepertoire HTBI primers and Arm-PCR of CDR3 regions. Via MiXCR, TCRdb re-called the multiplex PCR reads, giving one row per CDR3 protein. This repertoire shows 350,000 to 450,000 distinct CDR3 sequences, about 15% found once; its top ten account for about 8.2%. This entry belongs to a study of regulatory T cells in long-lasting Graves disease. Time point reported: newly diagnosed GD, antithyroid drugs for less than 3 months. Researchers made the TCR library from RNA that was extracted from PBMCs. The same sample was also studied in work on T cells in Graves' hyperthyroidism and ophthalmopathy.

Sequencing was performed on peripheral blood mononuclear cells (PBMCs), taken at new diagnosis, from a patient treated with antithyroid drugs. This clonotype originated in a woman aged 40 to 50 with Graves disease.

The CDR3 DNA reads as TGTGCCAGCAGTTGGGGACAGGCGACGGATACGCAGTATTTT. Its translation: CASSWGQATDTQYF. V usage is TRBV6-2 or TRBV6-3 and J usage is TRBJ2-3, with TRBD1 matching 8 bases. The V and J ends lost 4 bases and 6 bases, in that order; junction bases with no gene match: 6. The CDR3 consists of 14 residues. Germline V gene data show CDR1 as MNHEY and CDR2 as SVGEGT.